The rows below give T cell receptor beta chains drawn from one sample of a study of cytomegalovirus exposure and HLA in healthy donors. Method: immunoSEQ multiplex PCR; TCRdb's copy keeps in-frame clones and lacks some. This table has about 90,000 clones, approximately 69% appearing once. The specimen sequenced was PBMCs. These receptors were collected from a man aged 30 to 39 in good health and CMV-seropositive. CDR3s include the opening cysteine and the closing phenylalanine or tryptophan. The order of the fields is clone size, J gene, V gene, D gene, CDR3 DNA, CDR3 protein. D genes are given only for firm matches. Not every row has a clone size; where given, it reads once, few, many or a size class.

>.|TRBJ2-7|TRBV30|.
TGTGCCTGGAGTGTAATAACAGGAGAGCAGTACTTC
CAWSVITGEQYF
>.|TRBJ2-3|TRBV9|.
TGTGCCAGCAGCGGCGACTACACAGATACGCAGTATTTT
CASSGDYTDTQYF
>.|TRBJ1-3|TRBV4-3|.
TGCGCCAGCAGCCAAGGTCAGGGTACCGGAAACACCATATATTTT
CASSQGQGTGNTIYF
>.|TRBJ1-5|TRBV5-1|TRBD1
TGCGCCAGCCCGGACAGGGAATTTGAGGGCAATCAGCCCCAGCATTTT
CASPDREFEGNQPQHF
>.|TRBJ2-3|TRBV11-2|.
TGTGCCAGCAGGGGGATTAGCGGCACAGATACGCAGTATTTT
CASRGISGTDTQYF
>.|TRBJ1-5|TRBV30|.
TGTGCCTGCCAGGGACTGAGCAATCAGCCCCAGCATTTT
CACQGLSNQPQHF
>.|TRBJ2-1|TRBV9|.
TGTGCCAGCAGCCCCCGCTGGGGCGATGAGCAGTTCTTC
CASSPRWGDEQFF
>once|TRBJ1-3|TRBV6-6|.
TGTGCCATTCATGGCAACTCTGGAAACACCATATATTTT
CAIHGNSGNTIYF
>.|TRBJ2-6|TRBV30|.
TGTGCCTGGAGGGAATCAGGGCCAGTAAGGCGCGGGGCCAACGTCCTGACTTTC
CAWRESGPVRRGANVLTF
>.|TRBJ2-3|TRBV5-1|TRBD1
TGCGCCAGCAGCCCGACAGGGGGCTACTATCTTTACACAGATACGCAGTATTTT
CASSPTGGYYLYTDTQYF
>.|TRBJ1-1|TRBV6-4|.
TGTGCCAGCAGCCTCCGGGGGGAAGGGGGAGAAGCTTTCTTT
CASSLRGEGGEAFF
>.|TRBJ2-3|TRBV7-2|.
TGTGCCAGCAGCTTAGCGGCAGGGGGCACAGATACGCAGTATTTT
CASSLAAGGTDTQYF
>.|TRBJ2-2|TRBV19|TRBD1
TGTGCCAGTAAAGGACAGGCGAACACCGGGGAGCTGTTTTTT
CASKGQANTGELFF
>.|TRBJ1-6|TRBV5-1|.
TGCGCCAGCAGCTTGGGCAGCGCCTATAATTCACCCCTCCACTTT
CASSLGSAYNSPLHF
>.|TRBJ2-3|TRBV5-4|TRBD2
TGTGCCAGCAGCAGCCGGACTAGTGTCGCGACAGATACGCAGTATTTT
CASSSRTSVATDTQYF
>few|TRBJ1-5|TRBV19|TRBD1
TGTGCCAGTAGTATCGAAACAGGGGGAAATCAGCCCCAGCATTTT
CASSIETGGNQPQHF
>few|TRBJ1-1|TRBV28|.
TGTGCCAGCAGGTTAACAATGCCTGAAGCTTTCTTT
CASRLTMPEAFF
>.|TRBJ2-2|TRBV27|TRBD2
TGTGCCAGCAGTCTCGACTTGGCGGGGGGCACCGGGGAGCTGTTTTTT
CASSLDLAGGTGELFF
>.|TRBJ1-1|TRBV7-3|.
TGTGCCAGCAGCTTAGACTCTACTATGAACACTGAAGCTTTCTTT
CASSLDSTMNTEAFF
>.|TRBJ1-1|TRBV7-8|.
TGTGCCAGCAGCTTATCGGCGGGGTTGAACACTGAAGCTTTCTTT
CASSLSAGLNTEAFF
>.|TRBJ2-1|TRBV15|TRBD2
TGTGCCACCAGCTCACGCGGGAGAGGGAATGAGCAGTTCTTC
CATSSRGRGNEQFF
>.|TRBJ1-3|TRBV4-1|.
TGCGCCAGCAGCCATCGAGTGCGCGATCCCCAGGCGGGAAACACCATATATTTT
CASSHRVRDPQAGNTIYF
>.|TRBJ1-5|TRBV5-1|.
TGCGCCAGCAGCCTGGCAGGCAGCGGGGAGCCCCAGAATTTT
CASSLAGSGEPQNF
>.|TRBJ2-2|TRBV28|.
TGTGCCACCATTCACGGGAACACCGGGGAGCTGTTTTTT
CATIHGNTGELFF
>.|TRBJ2-1|TRBV2|TRBD2
TGTGCCAGCAGTGGGCCTAGCGGGGGGGCGATTGATGAGCAGTTCTTC
CASSGPSGGAIDEQFF
>.|TRBJ2-1|TRBV6-5|TRBD2
TGTGCCAGCAGTTACTCAGCTAGCGGGAGTTTTAATGAGCAGTTCTTC
CASSYSASGSFNEQFF
>.|TRBJ2-3|TRBV9|TRBD1
TGTGCCAGCAGCGTATCCGAGAGACAGGGGGAAGGCACAGATACGCAGTATTTT
CASSVSERQGEGTDTQYF
>.|TRBJ1-1|TRBV28|TRBD1
TGTGCCAGCAGTACCCGAGACAGGGGGGGAGGCACTGAAGCTTTCTTT
CASSTRDRGGGTEAFF
>.|TRBJ2-3|TRBV2|.
TGTGCCAGCAGTGAAGCTCGTAATCGAGCAGATACGCAGTATTTT
CASSEARNRADTQYF
>.|TRBJ1-5|TRBV4-1|TRBD1
TGCGCCAGCAGCCAAGAAGGGCAGGGGGGTCAGCCCCAGCATTTT
CASSQEGQGGQPQHF
>.|TRBJ2-3|TRBV28|.
TGTGCCAGCAGTTTTCCCGAGGGTACGCAGTATTTT
CASSFPEGTQYF
>few|TRBJ1-1|TRBV30|TRBD1
TGTGCCTGGAGTACCTCCCCGACAGGGGTGGAAGAAGCTTTCTTT
CAWSTSPTGVEEAFF
>.|TRBJ1-5|TRBV5-1|TRBD1
TGCGCCAGCAGCTCCTCGACAGGGCCCCGCAATCAGCCCCAGCATTTT
CASSSSTGPRNQPQHF
>.|TRBJ2-5|TRBV29-1|TRBD2
TGCAGCGTCGCACTAGCGGGCTCAGGGACCCAGTACTTC
CSVALAGSGTQYF
>.|TRBJ1-2|TRBV7-9|TRBD1
TGTGCCAGCGCAAGAGGGACAGGGGAAGGTGGCTACACCTTC
CASARGTGEGGYTF
>.|TRBJ2-1|TRBV28|.
TGTGCCAGCAGTTGGGGACTTCACGGTGAGCAGTTCTTC
CASSWGLHGEQFF
>.|TRBJ1-5|TRBV9|TRBD1
TGTGCCAGCAGCGTAGGGACAGGGAATCAGCCCCAGCATTTT
CASSVGTGNQPQHF
>.|TRBJ1-1|TRBV5-8|.
TGTGCCAGCAGCTTCCGGGGGGCGAACACTGAAGCTTTCTTT
CASSFRGANTEAFF
>once|TRBJ1-1|TRBV11-3|.
TGTGCCAGCAGCTCCCACAGCGAGGGTGAAGCTTTCTTT
CASSSHSEGEAFF
>.|TRBJ1-5|TRBV15|.
TGTGCCACCAGCAGAGATCCCCTCAATCAGCCCCAGCATTTT
CATSRDPLNQPQHF
>.|TRBJ1-1|TRBV15|TRBD1
TGTGCCACCAGCACCGACAGGGACCTCATGAACACTGAAGCTTTCTTT
CATSTDRDLMNTEAFF
>.|TRBJ1-2|TRBV9|.
TGTGCCAGCCAAGGGGCTCCCCTGGGCTACACCTTC
CASQGAPLGYTF
>many|TRBJ2-1|TRBV2|TRBD2
TGTGCCAGCAGCACCGGGACTAGCGGGGAAAACAATGAGCAGTTCTTC
CASSTGTSGENNEQFF
>.|TRBJ2-7|TRBV10-3|TRBD2
TGTGCCATCAGTGAGTCAGAAGCGGGAGGCCTCTCCTACGAGCAGTACTTC
CAISESEAGGLSYEQYF
>.|TRBJ1-4|TRBV7-9|.
TGTGCCAGCAGCGGGGGGGTGGAGGAAAAACTGTTTTTT
CASSGGVEEKLFF
>.|TRBJ1-5|TRBV16|.
TGTGCCAGCAGCCAATCCCCAGTCAGTCAGCCCCAGCATTTT
CASSQSPVSQPQHF
>.|TRBJ2-1|TRBV30|TRBD1
TGTGCCTGGGCCCGGGACAGGAGATACAATGAGCAGTTCTTC
CAWARDRRYNEQFF
>.|TRBJ2-1|TRBV6-6|TRBD2
TGTGCCAGCAGACGGGAGGCAGGTTCCTACAATGAGCAGTTCTTC
CASRREAGSYNEQFF
>.|TRBJ1-2|TRBV2|TRBD1
TGTGCCAGCAGTGTCAGGGGGGATGGCTACACCTTC
CASSVRGDGYTF